The rows below give T cell receptor beta chains drawn from one sample of a study of cytomegalovirus exposure and HLA in healthy donors. Assay used: immunoSEQ multiplex PCR; TCRdb lists only in-frame clones, some missing. This sample has about 160,000 clones; about 77% occur once, and the top ten carry roughly 10%. Specimen: PBMCs. The receptors stem from a young man in good health and CMV-seropositive. Both conserved end residues are trimmed from each CDR3. Clone sizes are given selectively: once, few, many, or a class where the clone is expanded.

v_gene | abundance | CDR3aa
TRBV6-1 | few | ASSGTTARGEQY
TRBV5-8 | - | ASSPLRERIF
TRBV6-1 | - | ASSDWNWAGGNEQY
TRBV2 | - | ASSDQGERGQPQH
TRBV27 | - | ASSGTVNQPQH
TRBV29-1 | - | SVDQGAKTHQETQY
TRBV30 | - | AWHSGQGVSPLH
TRBV27 | - | ASSLSLRSYEQY
TRBV6-5 | few | ASREQRTGPQH
TRBV11-2 | - | ASSSGQGGSGANVLT
TRBV9 | - | AKSQGTNEKLF
TRBV5-6 | few | ASSPYMTSGGAGEQF
TRBV27 | - | ASSTTGTEINEQF
TRBV4-2 | - | ASSQVVSSGANVLT
TRBV5-6 | - | ASKPPDRGSNTGELF
TRBV15 | once | ATSRGLVPYNEQF
TRBV25-1 | - | ASSESSYGYT
TRBV11-2 | - | ASSLGTDYEQY
TRBV7-2 | - | ASSLGGTTDQPQH
TRBV30 | - | AWSVLGLAGGRYYEQY
TRBV27 | - | ASSDRTGWGNEQF
TRBV5-5 | - | ASSFTGGKQF
TRBV4-1 | - | ASSQDLLTHEQY
TRBV6-1 | few | ASSERVLEGRNYGYT
TRBV5-1 | - | ASSLGQNYGYT
TRBV27 | - | ASSSQTGSYEQY
TRBV2 | - | ASRAGRHPNTGELF
TRBV19 | - | ASSLSPGGEQF
TRBV6-1 | - | ASTDGGRARTEAF
TRBV28 | - | ASSGLAGGTYEQY
TRBV4-2 | - | ASSLEQGADTEAF
TRBV6-4 | - | ASSDSWGGHNEQF
TRBV5-8 | - | ASSLGSLTYNEQF
TRBV30 | - | AWGGSDYEQY
TRBV5-4 | - | ASSLTGTKNNEQF
TRBV27 | few | ASRTNRGLSQH
TRBV29-1 | - | SVEGRPGSNSGNTIY
TRBV5-4 | - | ASSLAGQSFDYGYT
TRBV5-5 | - | ASSLAGGHEQY
TRBV5-1 | - | ASSSPSVEQF
TRBV6-1 | - | ATPGERVYEQY
TRBV7-2 | - | ASSLGGRGNEQF